This T cell receptor (beta chain) was identified during a study of human T cells and chemical hapten exposure. Total RNA was extracted from unfractionated whole blood. This clonotype was counted only a few times. Individual cDNA molecules received unique molecular identifiers in the library. TCRdb independently ran MiXCR on the 5' RACE reads; one entry per CDR3 protein. The table includes approximately 110,000 distinct CDR3 sequences, around 20% detected once. This receptor was identified in a human donor in good health.

CDR3 amino acids: CAWSGGLAGGNEQFF. In DNA, the CDR3 is TGTGCCTGGAGTGGGGGACTAGCGGGAGGCAATGAGCAGTTCTTC. The chain uses TRBV30 and TRBJ2-1, with 15 bases that match TRBD2. The trim removed 1 base at V and 6 bases at J, leaving 1 base unmatched. This CDR3 contains 15 residues. Germline-derived CDR1 and CDR2 are GTSNPN and SVGIG (reference sequence).